These 23 T cell receptor beta chains originate from one sample sequenced in a study of regulatory T cells in long-lasting Graves disease. Time point specified: newly diagnosed GD, antithyroid drugs for less than 3 months. PBMC-derived RNA was used for the TCR library. Both iRepertoire HTBI primers and Arm-PCR of CDR3 regions were used to build the TCR beta libraries. Each CDR3 protein gets one entry after TCRdb re-called the multiplex PCR reads with MiXCR. Here the sample spans a few hundred thousand distinct CDR3 sequences, about a sixth being singletons. This sample also belongs to another study, concerning T cells in Graves' hyperthyroidism and ophthalmopathy.

The specimen comprised peripheral blood mononuclear cells (PBMCs), sampled at new diagnosis, from a patient treated with antithyroid drugs. The receptors shown here come from a man in his forties or fifties with Graves disease.

The chain employs TRBV7-8 and TRBJ2-1; D gene uncertain. CDR3 length: 13 residues. V shed 5 bases and J shed 7 bases, with 12 bases lying between them. CDR1 SGHVS and CDR2 FQNEAQ come from the germline V gene. Here the CDR3 reads CASSLSTTNEQFF. DNA for the CDR3: TGTGCCAGCAGCCTATCTACCACAAATGAGCAGTTCTTC.

This clonotype has a count of ten or more. The chain is built from TRBV5-1 and TRBJ2-7; 7 nucleotides align to TRBD2. The V and J ends lost 4 bases and 9 bases, in that order; junction bases with no gene match: 4. CDR3 length: 11 residues. Germline CDR1 and CDR2: SGHRS and YFSETQ. The CDR3 here is CASSGGTTQYF. CDR3 bases: TGCGCCAGCAGCGGGGGGACTACGCAGTACTTC.

This clonotype came up many times. The rearrangement uses TRBV6-5 and TRBJ1-5; tentative D call: TRBD1 (5 bases). Germline lookup yields CDR1 MNHEY and CDR2 SVGAGI. This CDR3 comprises 14 residues. The V end lost 4 bases, the J end lost 0 bases, and 7 bases lay between the germline ends. The CDR3 reads CASSSQDSNQPQHF. The CDR3 DNA is TGTGCCAGCAGTTCACAGGATAGCAATCAGCCCCAGCATTTT.

The chain couples TRBV27 to TRBJ2-3, with TRBD2 matching over 7 bases. Germline V gives CDR1 MNHEY, CDR2 SMNVEV (reference sequence). The CDR3 contains 16 residues. Germline trimming cut 3 bases from V and 0 bases from J; bases unmatched to any gene: 6. The DNA for the CDR3 is TGTGCCAGCAGTTTCGGATACGGGGGGAGCACAGATACGCAGTATTTT. Translation gives CASSFGYGGSTDTQYF.

A few counts support this clonotype. The chain links TRBV27 to TRBJ1-1; D possibly corresponds to TRBD1 (5 bases). Germline V gene data show CDR1 as MNHEY and CDR2 as SMNVEV (reference sequence). V lost 5 bases, J lost 10 bases, and 14 bases lay in between. The length of the CDR3 is 12 residues. The CDR3 sequence is CASSPNQGGAFF. The CDR3 coding sequence is TGTGCCAGCAGTCCTAACCAGGGTGGAGCTTTCTTT.

The sample holds many counts of this clonotype. The chain joins TRBV7-2 to TRBJ1-4; D unresolved. Germline V CDR1 and CDR2: SGHTA, FQGNSA. The CDR3 contains 15 residues. The germline V and J ends were trimmed by 1 base and 4 bases, with 10 bases remaining between them. DNA of the CDR3: TGTGCCAGCAGCTTAGACGGGCGGATTAATGAAAAACTGTTTTTT. Amino acids: CASSLDGRINEKLFF.

CDR3 in amino acids: CATSQSGVTQPQHF. CDR3 sequence (DNA): TGTGCCACCAGTCAATCGGGGGTTACTCAGCCCCAGCATTTT. The genes are TRBV24-1 and TRBJ1-5; possibly TRBD1 for D (5 bases). V was trimmed by 6 bases and J by 6 bases, leaving 14 bases between them. This CDR3 is built from 14 residues. Germline V gene sequence: CDR1 KGHDR, CDR2 SFDVKD.

V is TRBV19 and J is TRBJ1-2, with a tentative D call TRBD1 (6 bases). The CDR3 totals 15 residues. Per germline, CDR1 LNHDA and CDR2 SQIVND (reference sequence). V gave up 1 base and J gave up 4 bases, with 13 bases separating them. This CDR3 is CASSIGTERIYGYTF. The CDR3, as DNA: TGTGCCAGTAGTATAGGGACAGAGCGGATCTATGGCTACACCTTC.

The table lists this clonotype with many counts. V is TRBV11-1 and J is TRBJ1-4; maybe TRBD1 (5 bases). CDR1 is SGHAT and CDR2 is FQDESV in the germline V gene (reference sequence). The CDR3 sequence is 15 residues long. Trimming removed 0 bases from V and 5 bases from J, with 10 bases in between. The CDR3 loop is CASSLASAGNEKLFF. Written as DNA, the CDR3 is TGTGCCAGCAGCTTAGCCTCGGCAGGGAATGAAAAACTGTTTTTT. Variable domain in full (rest from reference TRBV11-1 and TRBJ1-4): EAEVAQSPRYKITEKSQAVAFWCDPISGHATLYWYRQILGQGPELLVQFQDESVVDDSQLPKDRFSAERLKGVDSTLKIQPAELGDSAMYLCASSLASAGNEKLFFGSGTQLSVL.

This clonotype was seen repeatedly, ten times or more. The chain links TRBV20-1 to TRBJ2-1, with 13 nucleotides matching TRBD2. Germline V gives CDR1 DFQATT, CDR2 SNEGSKA (reference sequence). CDR3 length: 15 residues. V lost 3 bases, J lost 7 bases, and 6 bases stayed unmatched. In DNA, the CDR3 is TGCAGTGCTAGCCCGGGACTAGCGGGGTCTAATGAGCAGTTCTTC. Its protein product is CSASPGLAGSNEQFF.

This clonotype was seen more than once but under ten times. The gene calls are TRBV11-2 and TRBJ2-1; 8 nucleotides match TRBD2. V dropped 4 bases and J dropped 1; count of bases not matched to a gene: 3. Germline CDR1 and CDR2: SGHAT and FQNNGV. CDR3 length: 15 amino acids. CDR3 sequence reads: CASSSGTRSYNEQFF. For the CDR3, the DNA is TGTGCCAGCAGCTCCGGGACTAGGTCCTACAATGAGCAGTTCTTC.

Ten or more counts support this clonotype. The rearrangement uses TRBV30 and TRBJ2-7; D uncertain. Germline assignment: CDR1 GTSNPN and CDR2 SVGIG (reference sequence). Trimming pared 2 bases from V and 0 bases from J, leaving 5 bases between. This CDR3 is built from 12 residues. The chain's CDR3 is CAWSPSSYEQYF. The CDR3 DNA reads TGTGCCTGGAGTCCCAGCTCCTACGAGCAGTACTTC.

As to this clonotype: This likely reflects a read error, since a far larger clone is one base away. V and J are TRBV28 and TRBJ2-5, with D possibly TRBD2 on 6 matching bases. Germline CDR1 is MDHEN and CDR2 is SYDVKM. CDR3 size: 15 residues. Trimming stripped 6 bases from V and 1 base from J, with 15 bases between. In DNA form, the CDR3 reads TGTGCCAGCAGCCCGGGGGTGGTAAGCCAAGAGACCCAGTACTTC. Translating gives CASSPGVVSQETQYF.

This clonotype occurred once. This probably arose from a read error, given a far larger clone one base away. CDR3 residues: CASSQEGSGAFF. In DNA form, the CDR3 reads TGTGCCAGCAGCCAAGAGGGGTCAGGAGCTTTCTTT. The rearrangement links TRBV9 to TRBJ1-1; tentative D call: TRBD1 (5 bases). Germline assignment: CDR1 SGDLS and CDR2 YYNGEE. V dropped 4 bases and J dropped 10 bases, with 14 bases sitting between them. This CDR3 has 12 residues.

The CDR3 spells CASSLGAYSGANVLTF. CDR3 bases: TGTGCCAGCAGCTTGGGGGCGTACTCTGGGGCCAACGTCCTGACTTTC. The V call is TRBV5-4, the J call TRBJ2-6; D gene uncertain. V dropped 0 bases and J dropped 0 bases, with 7 bases sitting between them. The CDR3 is 16 amino acids. Germline V gives CDR1 SGHNT, CDR2 YYREEE (reference sequence).

This clonotype has ten or more counts. This CDR3 is CASSYRIEKLFF. The CDR3 nucleotides read TGTGCCAGCAGCTACAGGATTGAAAAACTGTTTTTT. The genes are TRBV7-9 and TRBJ1-4; possible D gene TRBD1, 5 bases. Germline lookup yields CDR1 SEHNR and CDR2 FQNEAQ (reference sequence). This CDR3 is 12 amino acids long. V lost 4 bases and J lost 7, with 7 bases in between.

This clonotype has at least ten counts. V gene TRBV28 combines with J gene TRBJ2-7, with no clear D. There are 14 residues in the CDR3. CDR1 is MDHEN, CDR2 SYDVKM, per germline. The V and J ends lost 4 bases and 2 bases respectively, with 12 bases between them. The CDR3 region is CASSSGGNTYEQYF. The CDR3 DNA follows: TGTGCCAGCAGTTCGGGCGGAAATACCTACGAGCAGTACTTC.

This clonotype was seen a few times. This sequence joins TRBV5-1 and TRBJ2-2; no clear D. CDR1 is SGHRS and CDR2 is YFSETQ in the germline V gene. This CDR3 contains 13 residues. Trimming cost V 2 bases and J 3 bases, with 5 bases left between them. CDR3 protein: CASSFADTGELFF. The CDR3 DNA reads TGCGCCAGCAGCTTCGCGGACACCGGGGAGCTGTTTTTT.

This clonotype was observed at least ten times. The rearrangement joins TRBV9 to TRBJ2-7, with no clear D. Germline V gives CDR1 SGDLS, CDR2 YYNGEE. The ends were cut back, 0 bases at V and 3 bases at J, with 13 bases in the middle. The CDR3 extends over 15 amino acids. The CDR3, as DNA: TGTGCCAGCAGCGTAGGATCGCAGACCCACTACGAGCAGTACTTC. As protein: CASSVGSQTHYEQYF.

Points on this clonotype: One end of the junction fails to match germline, which may point to a read error. The genes are TRBV15 and TRBJ2-7; no clear D gene. The CDR3 extends over 13 amino acids. Germline CDR1 reads LNHNV; CDR2 reads YYDKDF (reference sequence). The CDR3 reads CATSGDLGYEQYF. For the CDR3, the DNA is TGTGCCACCAGCGGAGATTTAGGGTACGAGCAGTACTTC. The complete variable domain, with remaining parts taken from reference TRBV15 and TRBJ2-7, reads DAMVIQNPRYQVTQFGKPVTLSCSQTLNHNVMYWYQQKSSQAPKLLFHYYDKDFNNEADTPDNFQSRRPNTSFCFLDIRSPGLGDTAMYLCATSGDLGYEQYFGPGTRLTVT.

A word on this clonotype: A far larger clone is one base from this, pointing to a likely read error. The V call is TRBV7-9, the J call TRBJ1-2, with 7 bases that match TRBD1. Unmatched junction bases numbered 6, after V lost 7 bases and J lost 7 bases. The CDR3 totals 12 residues. Germline V lookup: CDR1 SEHNR, CDR2 FQNEAQ (reference sequence). CDR3 amino acids: CASTDRAGGYTF. The CDR3 coding sequence is TGTGCCAGCACTGACAGGGCGGGTGGCTACACCTTC.

This clonotype was recorded many times. The CDR3 protein is CSANEGREKLFF. CDR3 nucleotides: TGCAGTGCCAACGAGGGTCGGGAAAAACTGTTTTTT. V is TRBV20-1 and J is TRBJ1-4; D not certain. CDR1 and CDR2 from the germline V gene are DFQATT and SNEGSKA (reference sequence). Trimming left V 6 bases short and J 8 bases short, with 13 bases between. The CDR3 covers 12 residues.

The rearrangement joins TRBV7-9 to TRBJ2-5, with 8 positions matching TRBD1. The CDR3 loop spans 14 amino acids. V lost 5 bases to trimming and J lost 4 bases; unmatched junction nucleotides: 6. Germline values: CDR1 SEHNR, CDR2 FQNEAQ (reference sequence). The DNA for the CDR3 is TGTGCCAGCAGCCCAAGGGACAGGCTAGAGACCCAGTACTTC. Amino acid sequence: CASSPRDRLETQYF.